This TCR beta chain was sequenced in a study of blood T cell repertoires in COVID-19. Across the whole study: Material from acute and convalescent COVID-19 was sourced from the United States, Italy and Spain.

V was cut by 7 bases and J by 1 base, with 13 bases left in between. Germline CDR1 is MNHEY and CDR2 is SVGAGI. This CDR3 has 14 amino acids. This study enrolled people aged 18 to 89 from roughly 22 US geographic areas. What the recovered Cohort 3 donors had was two negative PCRs, clearance, or symptom resolution. In the study's own analysis: For nucleated cells, counts were estimated from reference gene primer amplification. Data came from immunoSEQ multiplex PCR; TCRdb stores just in-frame clones and leaves some out. The D gene and trimming were derived from the DNA, and the V and J assignments and clone size from that table. The sample has some 300,000 clones, 70% to 90% seen once.

The sample comprised PBMCs or T cells enriched from blood (not recorded which). The receptor's source is a woman in her twenties or thirties who had recovered from COVID-19. The chain joins TRBV6-5 to TRBJ1-1; the D gene is possibly TRBD1 (5 bases). The CDR3 nucleotides are TGTGCCAGCAACCTCCCGGGGGGGAACACTGAAGCTTTCTTT. Translated: CASNLPGGNTEAFF.